This T cell receptor (beta chain) derives from a study of CD4+ T cells in melanoma. This clone showed up just once. V shed 6 bases, J shed 8 bases, and the junction held 12 bases outside the gene matches. The CDR3 is made up of 15 amino acids. The germline CDR1 and CDR2 sequences are MNHEY and SMNVEV (reference sequence). Libraries were prepared by immunoSEQ multiplex PCR; TCRdb keeps only in-frame clonotypes and omits some of them. The sample carries about 10,000 clones, approximately 70% recorded once. Sequenced material: cells from a culture (not recorded whether cultured in vitro). This sequence joins TRBV27 and TRBJ2-1; 8 bases are a match to TRBD2. The TCR comes from a human donor with melanoma. The DNA for the CDR3 is TGTGCCAGCAGAGGTCGGGGGGGCCCGTTCTATGAGCAGTTCTTC. Protein product: CASRGRGGPFYEQFF.